These 25 T cell receptor beta chains came from one sample sequenced in a study of cytomegalovirus exposure and HLA in healthy donors. PCR used 60 Vbeta primers and 13 Jbeta primers. Produced via immunoSEQ multiplex PCR; TCRdb's table is partial and in-frame only. The data contain about 100,000 clones, 55% to 85% of them seen just once; the ten biggest clones take up 7.8%. The material sequenced was PBMCs. These receptors originate from a man aged 25 to 45 in good health and CMV-seronegative.

Only a few counts were recorded for this clone. V gene TRBV6-1 combines with J gene TRBJ1-4, with TRBD1 as a possible D gene (6 bases). Germline assignment: CDR1 MNHNS and CDR2 SASEGT. This CDR3 has 14 residues. Trimming cost V 7 bases and J 5 bases, with 14 bases left between them. The CDR3 sequence: CASKVDRLNEKLFF. CDR3 sequence (DNA): TGTGCCAGCAAAGTGGACAGATTAAATGAAAAACTGTTTTTT.

The chain recombines TRBV5-1 with TRBJ2-5; 11 bases are shared with TRBD2. The CDR3 consists of 16 residues. Trimming took 0 bases from V and 4 from J; bases not matched to a gene: 5. From germline, CDR1 is SGHRS and CDR2 YFSETQ. The CDR3 loop reads CASSLEGTSGRETQYF. CDR3 in DNA: TGCGCCAGCAGCTTGGAAGGCACTAGCGGGAGAGAGACCCAGTACTTC.

This chain uses TRBV19 with TRBJ2-3; TRBD2 might be the D (5 bases). There are 16 residues in the CDR3. Germline V gene data show CDR1 as LNHDA and CDR2 as SQIVND (reference sequence). Trimming removed 1 base from V and 2 bases from J, with 13 bases in between. CDR3 protein: CASSIVEGANTDTQYF. Here the CDR3 DNA reads TGTGCCAGTAGTATAGTCGAGGGAGCCAACACAGATACGCAGTATTTT. Together with reference TRBV19 and TRBJ2-3, the CDR3 gives the full variable domain: DGGITQSPKYLFRKEGQNVTLSCEQNLNHDAMYWYRQDPGQGLRLIYYSQIVNDFQKGDIAEGYSVSREKKESFPLTVTSAQKNPTAFYLCASSIVEGANTDTQYFGPGTRLTVL.

The genes are TRBV2 and TRBJ2-7, with 11 bases identical to TRBD2. Per the germline V gene, CDR1 is SNHLY and CDR2 is FYNNEI. V was pared by 4 bases and J by 2 bases, with 4 bases of the junction left unmatched. The CDR3 has 15 residues. The CDR3 here is CASSVGTSGTYEQYF. The CDR3 bases are TGTGCCAGCAGTGTCGGGACTAGCGGAACCTACGAGCAGTACTTC.

J is TRBJ2-7 and V is TRBV7-8, with a possible D match to TRBD2 (7 bases). Looked up from germline, CDR1 is SGHVS and CDR2 is FQNEAQ. V gave up 4 bases and J gave up 0 bases, with 16 bases separating them. There are 16 residues in the CDR3. The CDR3 DNA sequence: TGTGCCAGCAGCTGGGGGCCCAGGGAGGGCTCCTACGAGCAGTACTTC. Amino acids: CASSWGPREGSYEQYF.

The chain carries TRBV7-8 and TRBJ1-2; a possible D gene is TRBD1 (6 bases). The germline V gene encodes CDR1 SGHVS and CDR2 FQNEAQ. Trimming cost V 5 bases and J 8 bases, with 15 bases left between them. The CDR3 is 13 residues long. The CDR3 DNA reads TGTGCCAGCAGCCCACCCCAGGGGATCGGCTACACCTTC. This encodes CASSPPQGIGYTF.

The genes are TRBV5-1 and TRBJ1-1; 9 nucleotides agree with TRBD1. There are 15 residues in the CDR3. CDR1 is SGHRS, CDR2 YFSETQ, per germline. Trimming cost V 4 bases and J 1 base; bases outside gene matches: 5. The CDR3 sequence: CASSVPGQGNTEAFF. The CDR3, as DNA: TGCGCCAGCAGCGTCCCGGGACAGGGGAACACTGAAGCTTTCTTT.

The chain uses TRBV28 and TRBJ1-3; no firm D call. Germline CDR1 MDHEN, CDR2 SYDVKM. This CDR3 contains 18 residues. Trimming shortened V by 7 bases and J by 2 bases, and 24 bases separated the two germline ends. CDR3 in amino acids: CASKLAQHPRGTGNTIYF. DNA of the CDR3: TGTGCCAGCAAGCTTGCCCAGCACCCCCGGGGAACTGGAAACACCATATATTTT. Combining the CDR3 with reference TRBV28 and TRBJ1-3 gives the whole variable domain DVKVTQSSRYLVKRTGEKVFLECVQDMDHENMFWYRQDPGLGLRLIYFSYDVKMKEKGDIPEGYSVSREKKERFSLILESASTNQTSMYLCASKLAQHPRGTGNTIYFGEGSWLTVV.

This sequence joins TRBV14 and TRBJ1-1; the D gene is possibly TRBD1 (6 bases). CDR3 length: 16 amino acids. Trimming left V 1 base short and J 1 base short, with 13 bases between. CDR1 is SGHDN, CDR2 FVKESK, per germline. CDR3 amino acids: CASSQAPGHKNTEAFF. The CDR3 nucleotides are TGTGCCAGCAGCCAAGCGCCGGGACACAAGAACACTGAAGCTTTCTTT.

J is TRBJ2-7 and V is TRBV9; the D gene is possibly TRBD2 (6 bases). V was trimmed by 0 bases and J by 5 bases, leaving 18 bases between them. There are 16 residues in the CDR3. CDR1 is SGDLS, CDR2 YYNGEE, per germline. In DNA, the CDR3 is TGTGCCAGCAGCGTAGGGGGAGGTGGCGCGGTCCACGAGCAGTACTTC. The encoded protein is CASSVGGGGAVHEQYF.

V is TRBV6-1 and J is TRBJ1-1; TRBD1 agrees at 8 bases. CDR1 is MNHNS, CDR2 SASEGT, per germline. This CDR3 has 13 residues. V shed 7 bases and J 10 bases; nucleotides not matched to a gene: 11. The CDR3 is CASNDRGKSRAFF. The CDR3 DNA follows: TGTGCCAGCAATGACAGGGGAAAGTCACGAGCTTTCTTT.

The rearrangement links TRBV5-1 to TRBJ2-5, with 8 bases fitting TRBD1. The CDR3 has 16 residues. Germline CDR1 is SGHRS and CDR2 is YFSETQ. Losses at the gene ends were 4 bases for V and 3 bases for J; bases not matched to a gene: 11. The CDR3 DNA sequence: TGCGCCAGCAGCAGGGCGGCCGGGACAGGAAAAGAGACCCAGTACTTC. It specifies CASSRAAGTGKETQYF.

This clone was counted only a few times. V and J are TRBV27 and TRBJ2-1; 9 nucleotides match TRBD2. Germline V lookup: CDR1 MNHEY, CDR2 SMNVEV (reference sequence). CDR3 length: 16 residues. V gave up 5 bases and J gave up 2 bases; unmatched junction bases: 7. The CDR3 here is CASSLLIAGAYNEQFF. CDR3 DNA: TGTGCCAGCAGTCTGCTGATAGCGGGAGCCTACAATGAGCAGTTCTTC.

This clone has a single count. Here the CDR3 reads CASSSSFGTDDRNTIYF. The CDR3 region has the DNA TGTGCCAGCAGCTCCTCTTTCGGGACAGACGATAGAAACACCATATATTTT. The chain uses TRBV11-2 and TRBJ1-3, with TRBD1 matching 7 bases. With 4 bases clipped from V and 5 bases from J, the junction kept 14 bases outside the gene matches. Per the germline V gene, CDR1 is SGHAT and CDR2 is FQNNGV. The CDR3 runs to 17 residues.

This clone has more than one count but fewer than ten. The chain couples TRBV5-4 to TRBJ2-5, with D hard to call. The CDR3 is 14 residues long. Trimming pared 0 bases from V and 1 base from J, leaving 7 bases between. The germline CDR1 and CDR2 sequences are SGHNT and YYREEE (reference sequence). For the CDR3, the DNA is TGTGCCAGCAGCTTGGTGGAGAGCCAAGAGACCCAGTACTTC. Amino acids: CASSLVESQETQYF.

The genes are TRBV5-8 and TRBJ1-6; D uncertain. Germline CDR1 is SGHTS and CDR2 is YDEGEE. V shed 0 bases and J shed 9 bases, with 13 bases lying between them. The CDR3 covers 15 residues. The CDR3 DNA reads TGTGCCAGCAGCTTGGGTCCGCAGGCTGGTTCACCCCTCCACTTT. Protein: CASSLGPQAGSPLHF.

This clone was found a few times. The chain has TRBV7-9 and TRBJ2-7; maybe TRBD1 (6 bases). This CDR3 has 14 amino acids. Germline CDR1 is SEHNR and CDR2 is FQNEAQ (reference sequence). Trimming left V 4 bases short and J 4 bases short, with 14 bases between. The CDR3 DNA reads as TGTGCCAGCAGCTCGGGACAAGACGGTTACGAGCAGTACTTC. It specifies CASSSGQDGYEQYF.

In its sample, this clone was seen a few times. V gene TRBV27 combines with J gene TRBJ2-7, with 7 positions matching TRBD1. This CDR3 has 14 amino acids. V was clipped by 4 bases and J by 7 bases; unmatched bases: 10. Germline V gives CDR1 MNHEY, CDR2 SMNVEV (reference sequence). The chain's CDR3 is CASSSAGGSLEQYF. The CDR3 DNA reads as TGTGCCAGCAGTTCCGCAGGGGGTTCACTTGAGCAGTACTTC.

The chain combines TRBV5-1 with TRBJ2-2; 8 nucleotides align to TRBD1. The CDR3 length is 16 residues. CDR1 and CDR2 (germline): SGHRS, YFSETQ. The V and J ends lost 5 bases and 1 base, in that order; junction bases with no gene match: 7. The CDR3 loop reads CASRSGGQGNTGELFF. The CDR3, as DNA: TGCGCCAGCAGAAGCGGCGGACAGGGGAACACCGGGGAGCTGTTTTTT. Variable domain in full (rest from reference TRBV5-1 and TRBJ2-2): KAGVTQTPRYLIKTRGQQVTLSCSPISGHRSVSWYQQTPGQGLQFLFEYFSETQRNKGNFPGRFSGRQFSNSRSEMNVSTLELGDSALYLCASRSGGQGNTGELFFGEGSRLTVL.

In DNA, the CDR3 is TGTGCCAGCAGCTTGCCAGGACAGGGAGGCTTGGAGTACTTC. Its translation is CASSLPGQGGLEYF. This chain uses TRBV5-4 with TRBJ2-7; TRBD1 aligns across 8 bases. Germline CDR1 and CDR2: SGHNT and YYREEE (reference sequence). Losses at the gene ends were 1 base for V and 11 bases for J; bases not matched to a gene: 11. The CDR3 extends over 14 amino acids.

The V gene is TRBV6-6, the J gene TRBJ2-1; 7 nucleotides agree with TRBD2. CDR3 length: 14 amino acids. V gave up 7 bases and J gave up 8 bases; unmatched junction bases: 11. Germline values: CDR1 MNHNY, CDR2 SVGAGI (reference sequence). CDR3 nucleotide sequence: TGTGCCAGCAACGTCGGCGGGAGCGTTTATGAGCAGTTCTTC. Its protein product is CASNVGGSVYEQFF.

The genes are TRBV5-5 and TRBJ1-1, with D possibly TRBD1 on 6 matching bases. This CDR3 is 17 amino acids long. Germline CDR1 reads SGHKS; CDR2 reads YYEKEE (reference sequence). Between the trimmed V and J ends, which lost 0 bases and 0 bases, there was a span of 15 bases. CDR3 in amino acids: CASSLAGRGVMNTEAFF. In DNA form, the CDR3 reads TGTGCCAGCAGCTTGGCGGGCAGGGGAGTTATGAACACTGAAGCTTTCTTT.

The chain has TRBV27 and TRBJ2-5, with a tentative D call TRBD1 (6 bases). The germline V and J ends were trimmed by 8 bases and 7 bases, with 11 bases remaining between them. CDR1 and CDR2 (germline): MNHEY, SMNVEV (reference sequence). This CDR3 comprises 11 residues. CDR3 sequence: CASRQERTQYF. The CDR3 coding sequence is TGTGCCAGCCGACAGGAACGGACCCAGTACTTC.

The chain is built from TRBV29-1 and TRBJ2-7, with D tentatively TRBD1 (6 bases). The CDR3 is made up of 13 amino acids. V was pared by 0 bases and J by 3 bases, with 9 bases between. CDR1 and CDR2 from the germline V gene are SQVTM and ANQGSEA. The chain's CDR3 is CSVEDLDSYEQYF. In nucleotides, the CDR3 is TGCAGCGTTGAAGATCTGGACAGCTACGAGCAGTACTTC.

V gene TRBV30 combines with J gene TRBJ1-5; TRBD1 agrees at 9 bases. V lost 0 bases to trimming and J lost 0 bases; unmatched junction nucleotides: 6. The CDR3 extends over 17 amino acids. The germline V gene encodes CDR1 GTSNPN and CDR2 SVGIG (reference sequence). The CDR3: CAWSVRTGDFSNQPQHF. The DNA for the CDR3 is TGTGCCTGGAGTGTACGGACAGGGGACTTTAGCAATCAGCCCCAGCATTTT.